This TCR beta chain appears in the sequencing data of a study of cytomegalovirus exposure and HLA in healthy donors. As concerns this clone: Its cognate antigen is unknown.

Study results and limitations: Clonal expansion was found to be greater in HLA-associated TCR beta chains than in equally common others in a later analysis.

Use of 60 Vbeta and 13 Jbeta primers characterized the PCR. This table comes from immunoSEQ multiplex PCR, and its TCRdb copy is limited to in-frame clones, with some not included. The table records around 150,000 clones, roughly 75% of them present only once. The sample was PBMCs. The TCR originated in a man younger than 40 in good health.

The CDR3 region has the DNA TGCGCCAGCAGCTTCCTCCCTGGCCAGCCCCAGCATTTT. This encodes CASSFLPGQPQHF. This chain connects TRBV5-1 to TRBJ1-5; no firm D call. There are 13 residues in the CDR3. Germline V gene lookup returns CDR1 SGHRS and CDR2 YFSETQ. Trimming took off 2 bases at V and 7 bases at J, with 10 bases between the two ends. The full variable domain, completed using reference TRBV5-1 and TRBJ1-5, is KAGVTQTPRYLIKTRGQQVTLSCSPISGHRSVSWYQQTPGQGLQFLFEYFSETQRNKGNFPGRFSGRQFSNSRSEMNVSTLELGDSALYLCASSFLPGQPQHFGDGTRLSIL.